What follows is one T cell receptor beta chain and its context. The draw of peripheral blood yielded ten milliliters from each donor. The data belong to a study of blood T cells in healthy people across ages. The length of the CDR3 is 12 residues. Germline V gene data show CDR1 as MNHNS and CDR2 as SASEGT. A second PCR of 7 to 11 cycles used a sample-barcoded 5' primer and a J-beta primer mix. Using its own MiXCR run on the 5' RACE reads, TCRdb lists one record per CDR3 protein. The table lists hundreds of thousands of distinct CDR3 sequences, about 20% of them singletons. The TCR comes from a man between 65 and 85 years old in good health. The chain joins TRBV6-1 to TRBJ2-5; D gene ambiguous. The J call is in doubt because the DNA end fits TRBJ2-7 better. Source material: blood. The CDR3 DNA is TGTGCCAGCAGTACCAACGGCTACGAGCAGTACTTC. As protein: CASSTNGYEQYF.